The present TCR beta chain was sequenced within a study of PD-L1 blockade in urothelial cancer. Across the study: Median blood clonality was roughly 0.088, with tens of thousands of unique TCRs.

TCRdb keeps only in-frame clones here, not all; method: immunoSEQ multiplex PCR. Of around 45,000 clones listed, approximately 78% are singletons. This clone has only a few counts. Time point: pretreatment peripheral blood. CDR3 length: 14 amino acids. The germline CDR1 and CDR2 sequences are SEHNR and FQNEAQ (reference sequence). Trimming left V 5 bases short and J 0 bases short, with 10 bases between. The TCR originated in a middle-aged man with urothelial cancer. The V and J genes are TRBV7-9 and TRBJ1-1, with D possibly TRBD1 on 5 matching bases. This specimen was PBMCs, taken around atezolizumab (anti-PD-L1) treatment. The chain's CDR3 is CASSPGIMNTEAFF. As DNA, the CDR3 is TGTGCCAGCAGCCCAGGGATAATGAACACTGAAGCTTTCTTT.